This T cell receptor beta chain was profiled in a study of OX40 agonist ivuxolimab in advanced cancers. Germline V gives CDR1 MDHEN, CDR2 SYDVKM. V dropped 11 bases and J dropped 0 bases, with 18 bases sitting between them. The CDR3 totals 15 residues. TCRdb's copy holds only in-frame clones and misses some; the assay was immunoSEQ multiplex PCR. The sample yields approximately 35,000 clones, 89% seen once. The receptor was derived from an adult with an advanced solid tumor such as melanoma, head and neck, liver or kidney cancer. The J gene is TRBJ2-3, the V gene TRBV28; TRBD2 might be the D (6 bases). The material was CD4+ or CD8+ T cells sorted from blood, obtained in a trial of the OX40 agonist ivuxolimab. CDR3 bases: TGTGCCTCCCTCGTGGGGACTCCCAGCACAGATACGCAGTATTTT. This gives the protein CASLVGTPSTDTQYF.